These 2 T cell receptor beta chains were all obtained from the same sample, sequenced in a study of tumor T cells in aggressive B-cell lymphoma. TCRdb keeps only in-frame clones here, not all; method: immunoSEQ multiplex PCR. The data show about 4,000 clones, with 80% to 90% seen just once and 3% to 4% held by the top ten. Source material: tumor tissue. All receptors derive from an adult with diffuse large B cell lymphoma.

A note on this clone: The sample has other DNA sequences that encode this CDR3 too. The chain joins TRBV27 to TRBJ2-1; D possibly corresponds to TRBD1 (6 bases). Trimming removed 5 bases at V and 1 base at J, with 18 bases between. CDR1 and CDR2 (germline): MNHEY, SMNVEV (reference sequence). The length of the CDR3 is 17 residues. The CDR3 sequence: CASSLTGFTRSYNEQFF. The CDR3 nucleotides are TGTGCCAGCAGTCTAACAGGGTTTACTAGGTCCTACAATGAGCAGTTCTTC.

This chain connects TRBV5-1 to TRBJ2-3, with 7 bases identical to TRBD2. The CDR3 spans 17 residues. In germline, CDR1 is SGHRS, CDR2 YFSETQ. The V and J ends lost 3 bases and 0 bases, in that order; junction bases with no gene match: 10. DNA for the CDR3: TGCGCCAGCAGCTCGATACCGACTAGCCCTAGCACAGATACGCAGTATTTT. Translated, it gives CASSSIPTSPSTDTQYF. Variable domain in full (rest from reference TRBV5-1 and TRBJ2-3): KAGVTQTPRYLIKTRGQQVTLSCSPISGHRSVSWYQQTPGQGLQFLFEYFSETQRNKGNFPGRFSGRQFSNSRSEMNVSTLELGDSALYLCASSSIPTSPSTDTQYFGPGTRLTVL.